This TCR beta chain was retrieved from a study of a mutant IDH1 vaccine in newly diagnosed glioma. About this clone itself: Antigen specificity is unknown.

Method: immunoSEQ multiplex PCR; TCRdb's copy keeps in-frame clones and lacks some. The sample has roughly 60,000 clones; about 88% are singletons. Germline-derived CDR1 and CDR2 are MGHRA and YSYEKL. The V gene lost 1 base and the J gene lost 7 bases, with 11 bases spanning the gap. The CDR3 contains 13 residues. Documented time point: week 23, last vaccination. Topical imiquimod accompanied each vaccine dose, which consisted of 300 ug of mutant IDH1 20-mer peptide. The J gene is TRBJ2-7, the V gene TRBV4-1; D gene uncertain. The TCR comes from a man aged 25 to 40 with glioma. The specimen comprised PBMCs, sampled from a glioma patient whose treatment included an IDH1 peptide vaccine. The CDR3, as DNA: TGCGCCAGCAGCCAAGGTTTCCTCGAGGAGCAGTACTTC. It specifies CASSQGFLEEQYF.